The 10 T cell receptor beta chains in this list originate from one sample, sequenced in a study of blood T cell repertoires in COVID-19. This table comes from immunoSEQ multiplex PCR, and its TCRdb copy is limited to in-frame clones, with some not included. The table records 200,000 to 300,000 clones, approximately 84% of them present only once. The sample comprised peripheral blood. The receptors originated from a human donor in a cohort sampled during active COVID-19.

A single count supports this clone. The gene calls are TRBV28 and TRBJ2-1; possibly TRBD2 for D (5 bases). The CDR3 contains 16 residues. V was pared by 1 base and J by 3 bases, with 13 bases between. The germline CDR1 and CDR2 sequences are MDHEN and SYDVKM. The CDR3 loop reads CASSLSEGVYYNEQFF. DNA for the CDR3: TGTGCCAGCAGTTTATCTGAGGGCGTATACTACAATGAGCAGTTCTTC. The whole variable domain, remainder taken from reference TRBV28 and TRBJ2-1, is DVKVTQSSRYLVKRTGEKVFLECVQDMDHENMFWYRQDPGLGLRLIYFSYDVKMKEKGDIPEGYSVSREKKERFSLILESASTNQTSMYLCASSLSEGVYYNEQFFGPGTRLTVL.

This chain joins TRBV29-1 and TRBJ2-2, with TRBD1 as a possible D gene (6 bases). The CDR3 length is 14 residues. From germline, CDR1 is SQVTM and CDR2 ANQGSEA. V lost 5 bases, J lost 6 bases, and 16 bases lay in between. CDR3 nucleotides: TGCAGCGTTCGGCAGGGGCTAAAGTCCGGGGAGCTGTTTTTT. Protein: CSVRQGLKSGELFF.

The rearrangement uses TRBV7-8 and TRBJ2-5, with 9 nucleotides matching TRBD1. Germline CDR1 and CDR2: SGHVS and FQNEAQ. The CDR3 has 16 amino acids. V shed 5 bases and J 0 bases; nucleotides not matched to a gene: 7. CDR3 bases: TGTGCCAGCAGCCCCCCGGGACAGGGCCACCAAGAGACCCAGTACTTC. As protein: CASSPPGQGHQETQYF.

This clone was counted a few times. The CDR3 protein is CASSRQGANNQPQHF. The DNA for the CDR3 is TGTGCCAGTAGTCGCCAGGGGGCGAACAATCAGCCCCAGCATTTT. The chain links TRBV19 to TRBJ1-5, with 8 positions matching TRBD1. J gave up 3 bases and V 5 bases, and 6 bases lay outside the gene matches. This CDR3 is built from 15 residues. Per the germline V gene, CDR1 is LNHDA and CDR2 is SQIVND (reference sequence).

This clone has a single count. This rearrangement joins TRBV6-2 or TRBV6-3 to TRBJ2-1; 9 bases line up with TRBD2. The CDR3 is made up of 16 amino acids. Germline V gives CDR1 MNHEY, CDR2 SVGEGT. J lost 3 bases, V lost 3 bases, and 6 bases had no gene match. CDR3 residues: CASSYASGILYNEQFF. The CDR3 DNA sequence: TGTGCCAGCAGTTATGCTAGCGGGATCCTCTACAATGAGCAGTTCTTC.

Concerning this clone itself: Distinct nucleotide sequences in the sample also encode this CDR3. CDR3 in amino acids: CASSFRDEQYF. The CDR3 DNA is TGTGCCAGCAGTTTTCGGGACGAGCAGTACTTC. The rearrangement joins TRBV28 to TRBJ2-7; D gene uncertain. V lost 3 bases to trimming and J lost 5 bases, with 5 bases between them. The CDR3 is made up of 11 amino acids. Per the germline V gene, CDR1 is MDHEN and CDR2 is SYDVKM.

The chain uses TRBV6-2 or TRBV6-3 and TRBJ2-5, with D maybe TRBD2 (6 bases). This CDR3 comprises 15 residues. Per the germline V gene, CDR1 is MNHEY and CDR2 is SVGEGT. V lost 2 bases, J lost 5 bases, and 15 bases lay in between. The CDR3 spells CASSYVGSGVETQYF. The CDR3 bases are TGTGCCAGCAGTTACGTGGGTAGCGGCGTGGAGACCCAGTACTTC.

The V and J genes are TRBV14 and TRBJ2-1; D may be TRBD2 (5 bases). The CDR3 is made up of 19 amino acids. CDR1 and CDR2 from the germline V gene are SGHDN and FVKESK. Trimming pared 0 bases from V and 4 bases from J, leaving 22 bases between. CDR3 sequence reads: CASSQDLRPSGFLYNEQFF. In nucleotides, the CDR3 is TGTGCCAGCAGCCAAGATCTTCGGCCGAGCGGATTCCTTTACAATGAGCAGTTCTTC.

This clone came up once. The chain joins TRBV5-1 to TRBJ2-7; 11 bases line up with TRBD2. The V gene end was trimmed by 5 bases and the J gene end by 7 bases; junction bases not matched to a gene: 8. Per the germline V gene, CDR1 is SGHRS and CDR2 is YFSETQ. The length of the CDR3 is 14 residues. The CDR3 is CASRELAGVGEQYF. DNA of the CDR3: TGCGCCAGCAGGGAACTAGCGGGAGTGGGAGAGCAGTACTTC.

This sequence joins TRBV28 and TRBJ2-7, with D unclear. The germline V gene has CDR1 MDHEN and CDR2 SYDVKM. Trimming stripped 6 bases from V and 1 base from J, with 7 bases between. This CDR3 is built from 12 residues. DNA of the CDR3: TGTGCCAGCAGCTCTTATTCCTACGAGCAGTACTTC. Amino acids: CASSSYSYEQYF.